These 16 T cell receptor beta chains were sequenced from one sample in a study of T cell responses to AZD1222 COVID-19 vaccine. Clones were sequenced by immunoSEQ multiplex PCR, and TCRdb holds only the in-frame ones, with some missing. The profile shows 75,000 to 90,000 clones, around four fifths of them singletons. The sequenced sample was peripheral blood, obtained on day 0 of AZD1222 vaccination. Source of these receptors: an adult in good health.

This chain connects TRBV30 to TRBJ1-3; D might be TRBD1 (5 bases). The V gene lost 5 bases and the J gene lost 3 bases, with 20 bases spanning the gap. Germline assignment: CDR1 GTSNPN and CDR2 SVGIG (reference sequence). The CDR3 contains 16 residues. The CDR3 DNA is TGTGCCTGGGGGGATTGGGGCAGGGAAAGTGGAAACACCATATATTTT. Translating gives CAWGDWGRESGNTIYF.

The chain links TRBV27 to TRBJ2-7, with TRBD1 identical over 7 bases. This CDR3 spans 12 amino acids. Germline CDR1 MNHEY, CDR2 SMNVEV (reference sequence). V was pared by 6 bases and J by 4 bases, with 3 bases of the junction left unmatched. The CDR3 loop reads CASRGTAYEQYF. The CDR3 DNA follows: TGTGCCAGCAGGGGGACAGCTTACGAGCAGTACTTC.

The chain is built from TRBV30 and TRBJ1-4; D is perhaps TRBD1 (5 bases). This CDR3 region has 13 residues. Deletions cut 7 bases from V and 3 bases from J, with 12 bases between. The germline V gene encodes CDR1 GTSNPN and CDR2 SVGIG (reference sequence). CDR3 loop: CASGTASNEKLFF. The CDR3 nucleotides are TGTGCCTCCGGGACGGCTTCTAATGAAAAACTGTTTTTT.

The gene calls are TRBV6-1 and TRBJ1-1; no clear D gene. Per germline, CDR1 MNHNS and CDR2 SASEGT. The length of the CDR3 is 13 residues. V lost 11 bases to trimming and J lost 1 base, with 14 bases between them. The CDR3: CAVDRQQNTEAFF. The DNA for the CDR3 is TGTGCCGTAGACCGTCAACAGAACACTGAAGCTTTCTTT.

V and J are TRBV10-3 and TRBJ1-3, with D hard to call. Germline V gene data show CDR1 as ENHRY and CDR2 as SYGVKD. V was trimmed by 7 bases and J by 0 bases, leaving 10 bases between them. The CDR3 contains 14 residues. Written as DNA, the CDR3 is TGTGCCATCAATAGGGCTACCTCTGGAAACACCATATATTTT. The encoded protein is CAINRATSGNTIYF.

The chain uses TRBV19 and TRBJ2-7; D is unclear. The CDR3 length is 13 residues. V was cut by 3 bases and J by 6 bases, with 12 bases left in between. Germline V gene data show CDR1 as LNHDA and CDR2 as SQIVND (reference sequence). In DNA form, the CDR3 reads TGTGCCAGTAGTATCTCTGGTCTGGGCGAGCAGTACTTC. It yields the protein CASSISGLGEQYF.

V usage is TRBV5-1 and J usage is TRBJ1-6, with 8 bases matching TRBD1. Germline values: CDR1 SGHRS, CDR2 YFSETQ. The trim removed 7 bases at V and 5 bases at J, leaving 5 bases unmatched. CDR3 size: 14 residues. The CDR3 nucleotides are TGCGCCAGCCAAGGGACAGGAGATAATTCACCCCTCCACTTT. Residues: CASQGTGDNSPLHF.

The chain couples TRBV7-8 to TRBJ1-2; a weak D match, TRBD1 (5 bases). The CDR3 sequence is 13 residues long. Germline-derived CDR1 and CDR2 are SGHVS and FQNEAQ. Trimming took 5 bases from V and 7 from J, leaving 14 bases between them. CDR3 amino acids: CASSRIRESGYTF. The DNA for the CDR3 is TGTGCCAGCAGCCGTATCAGGGAAAGTGGCTACACCTTC.

This clone was counted only a few times. The rearrangement joins TRBV18 to TRBJ1-1, with D maybe TRBD1 (6 bases). CDR3 length equals 15 residues. Trimming removed 1 base at V and 6 bases at J, with 15 bases between. Germline-derived CDR1 and CDR2 are KGHSH and LQKENI. This CDR3 reads CASSPRRDMDAEAFF. The DNA of the CDR3 is TGTGCCAGCTCACCACGCCGGGACATGGACGCTGAAGCTTTCTTT.

This chain links TRBV11-2 with TRBJ2-3; D is undetermined. In germline, CDR1 is SGHAT, CDR2 FQNNGV. Trimming stripped 0 bases from V and 5 bases from J, with 9 bases between. The CDR3 contains 14 residues. This CDR3 is CASSLDTIQDTQYF. CDR3 coding DNA: TGTGCCAGCAGCTTAGATACTATACAAGATACGCAGTATTTT.

The chain has TRBV4-3 and TRBJ2-6; 8 nucleotides match TRBD1. The CDR3 runs to 15 residues. CDR1 is LGHNA, CDR2 YSLEER, per germline. V dropped 0 bases and J dropped 9; count of bases not matched to a gene: 4. The CDR3 here is CASSQERQGLNVLTF. The CDR3 DNA reads as TGCGCCAGCAGCCAAGAGCGACAGGGGCTCAACGTCCTGACTTTC.

The rearrangement joins TRBV28 to TRBJ1-5; maybe TRBD1 (5 bases). Germline CDR1 reads MDHEN; CDR2 reads SYDVKM. This CDR3 contains 14 residues. V was clipped by 5 bases and J by 3 bases, with 11 bases between them. In nucleotides, the CDR3 is TGTGCCAGCAGTCCTGGACATTACAATCAGCCCCAGCATTTT. This codes for CASSPGHYNQPQHF. The full variable domain, its missing parts supplied by reference TRBV28 and TRBJ1-5, is DVKVTQSSRYLVKRTGEKVFLECVQDMDHENMFWYRQDPGLGLRLIYFSYDVKMKEKGDIPEGYSVSREKKERFSLILESASTNQTSMYLCASSPGHYNQPQHFGDGTRLSIL.

The chain joins TRBV6-1 to TRBJ2-7, with unresolved D. The germline gives CDR1 MNHNS, CDR2 SASEGT. The germline V and J ends were trimmed by 0 bases and 3 bases, with 6 bases remaining between them. This CDR3 is 13 amino acids long. The CDR3 region has the DNA TGTGCCAGCAGTGAAGCGCAGGACTACGAGCAGTACTTC. Its translation: CASSEAQDYEQYF.

The J gene is TRBJ2-1, the V gene TRBV19; 11 bases align to TRBD1. The length of the CDR3 is 19 residues. J was trimmed by 6 bases and V by 5 bases; bases with no gene match: 18. Germline assignment: CDR1 LNHDA and CDR2 SQIVND (reference sequence). For the CDR3, the DNA is TGTGCCAGTAGTCCGGGGACAGGGGGAACTCACCTCCCCTTCAATGAGCAGTTCTTC. Protein product: CASSPGTGGTHLPFNEQFF. The full variable domain, in which reference TRBV19 and TRBJ2-1 provide the parts outside the CDR3, is DGGITQSPKYLFRKEGQNVTLSCEQNLNHDAMYWYRQDPGQGLRLIYYSQIVNDFQKGDIAEGYSVSREKKESFPLTVTSAQKNPTAFYLCASSPGTGGTHLPFNEQFFGPGTRLTVL.

In its sample, this clone was seen once. This chain uses TRBV7-2 with TRBJ2-7, with D perhaps TRBD1 (5 bases). V was clipped by 1 base and J by 5 bases, with 9 bases between them. CDR1 SGHTA and CDR2 FQGNSA come from the germline V gene. The CDR3 sequence is 13 residues long. The CDR3 nucleotides are TGTGCCAGCAGCTTAGTGAAGGGGAACGAGCAGTACTTC. This translates into CASSLVKGNEQYF.

The J gene is TRBJ2-7, the V gene TRBV18, with a tentative D call TRBD2 (5 bases). The germline gives CDR1 KGHSH, CDR2 LQKENI. V lost 0 bases, J lost 9 bases, and 12 bases lay in between. CDR3 length: 13 amino acids. CDR3 sequence reads: CASSPPEVSAQYF. CDR3 bases: TGTGCCAGCTCACCACCGGAAGTTAGCGCGCAGTACTTC.